The subject of this entry is one T cell receptor (beta chain). This sample was included in a study of blood T cell repertoires in COVID-19. On the study more broadly: Samples representing acute and convalescent COVID-19 were sourced from the United States, Italy and Spain. T cells, B-cell-depleted T cells, or PBMCs supplied cDNA or gDNA.

In the authors' methods: Estimates of nucleated cell counts were drawn from the amplification of reference gene primers. Method: immunoSEQ multiplex PCR; TCRdb's copy keeps in-frame clones and lacks some. V, J and clone size reflect that table, while D and trimming were determined from the DNA. The data show roughly 140,000 clones, about 91% seen once. Germline assignment: CDR1 SEHNR and CDR2 FQNEAQ (reference sequence). The V and J ends lost 2 bases and 3 bases respectively, with 17 bases between them. CDR3 length: 16 residues. Sequencing was done on a sample of peripheral blood. This sequence originates from a human donor in a cohort sampled during active COVID-19. The gene calls are TRBV7-9 and TRBJ2-7; maybe TRBD2 (7 bases). The CDR3 is CASSLWIGGRNYEQYF. For the CDR3, the DNA is TGTGCCAGCAGCTTATGGATCGGGGGGCGGAACTACGAGCAGTACTTC.